This T cell receptor beta chain derives from a study of follicular helper T cells after annual influenza vaccination (dated by TCRdb to 2016 to 2017). Context from the whole study: After each seasonal influenza vaccination, blood was collected on days 0, 7 and 28. Some subjects were followed across successive annual vaccinations spanning the 2013-2014, 2014-2015 and 2015-2016 seasons to study recall of cTfh clones. One week after vaccination, a second recruited cohort of 11 to 12 subjects (Table S1) displayed a similar ICOS+CD38+ cTfh response. Multi-year samples were available from six subjects, with four subjects covering two vaccination seasons and two subjects covering three seasons. The 2015 samples were processed right after collection, while the 2013-2014 samples were cryopreserved. On the study overall, not on this receptor specifically: With successive annual vaccinations, a recurrent oligoclonal ICOS+CD38+ cTfh response was recalled, and this response contained tetramer and AIM influenza-specific clonotypes. Productive TCRB sequences were recovered from only roughly 9-21% of analyzed cells, so rare clonotypes could not be sampled. Day 7 ICOS+CD38+ clones were most often found later in ICOS-CD38- cTfh, suggesting that subset may serve as a memory reservoir. ICOS+CD38+ cTfh clonality correlated with the frequency of that population, and its change correlated with the change in circulating plasmablast frequency.

Library method: the immunoSEQ multiplex PCR assay. Adaptive Biotechnologies handled the TCRB amplification, library preparation, sequencing and preliminary bioinformatics at Survey level resolution. TCRB sequencing used multiplex PCR amplification of genomic DNA from sorted cTfh populations. The study's processing was this. Clonality was calculated in R as 1 minus normalized Shannon entropy, and the Gini index was calculated with the R package ineq. The overlap score was defined as the summed counts of shared sequences divided by the total counts of all sequences in both compared samples. Significance of shared clonotypes was assessed by Fisher's exact test, with a theoretical repertoire of 10^7 TCRB sequences assumed. The table was pulled from immuneACCESS by TCRdb, which kept in-frame rearrangements only. Such tables lose some clones; where checked, under half of the loss comes from unresolved V genes, and the rest has no known cause. V, J and clone size derive from that table, while D and trimming were established from the DNA sequence. The sample has about 10,000 clones on record, more than 65% of them singletons. The ten largest account for 3% to 4.5% of the sample.

For this clone: The antigen it recognizes is unknown. No per-base quality is available; no much larger clone lies one base away.

The time point label on this specimen signifies: 2015-2016 season, pre-vaccination. TCRB sequencing was used to follow sorted CD4 subsets from the blood of adults before and after they were given the seasonal inactivated influenza vaccine (Fluvarix). Subjects were considered eligible if community-dwelling and if influenza vaccine had not been received in the prior 6 months. Reasons for exclusion included contraindications to influenza vaccine, substance abuse, HIV/AIDS, active malignancy, immunomodulatory medication, and active illness such as respiratory infection. At each time point, roughly 35 to 110 mL of blood was collected. Circulating Tfh were defined as non-naive CD4+CXCR5+PD-1+ cells, and these cells were sorted into ICOS+CD38+ and ICOS-CD38- fractions. PBMC were isolated using Ficoll-Paque PLUS or SepMate separation. Before DNA was extracted, the cell subsets were sorted from PBMC using a BD FACS Aria.

Per the germline V gene, SGHTA is the CDR1 and FQGTGA is the CDR2. The CDR3 has 14 amino acids, counting the end cysteine and phenylalanine. Only the CDR3 region is kept as DNA, spanning 42 bases read in frame from base 1. Relative to germline, V is 3 bases shorter and J is 10 bases shorter, with 16 bases between their ends. This receptor chain uses TRBV7-3 and TRBJ2-1; the D region may be TRBD1 or TRBD2, each matching 5 bases equally. The sequence derives from an adult who received the influenza vaccine. The specimen was CXCR5+ CD38- circulating T follicular helper cells from blood, collected on the day of influenza vaccination. This sample's cell subset or site label indicates: circulating Tfh, non-naive CD4+CXCR5+PD-1+ (ICOS+CD38+ or ICOS-CD38-). The encoded CDR3 is CASSLYPRDGEQFF. In nucleotides, the sequence is TGTGCCAGCAGCTTGTATCCTAGGGACGGGGAGCAGTTCTTC.